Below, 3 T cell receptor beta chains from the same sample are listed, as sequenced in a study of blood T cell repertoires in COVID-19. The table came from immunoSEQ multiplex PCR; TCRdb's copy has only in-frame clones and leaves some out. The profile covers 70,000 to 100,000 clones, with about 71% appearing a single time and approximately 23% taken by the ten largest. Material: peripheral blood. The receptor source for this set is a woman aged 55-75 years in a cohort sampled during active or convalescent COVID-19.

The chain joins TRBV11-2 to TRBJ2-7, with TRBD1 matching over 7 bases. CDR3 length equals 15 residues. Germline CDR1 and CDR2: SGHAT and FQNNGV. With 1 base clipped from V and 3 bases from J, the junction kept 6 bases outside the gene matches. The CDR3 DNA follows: TGTGCCAGCAGCTTAGGCCGGGACAGACTCTACGAGCAGTACTTC. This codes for CASSLGRDRLYEQYF.

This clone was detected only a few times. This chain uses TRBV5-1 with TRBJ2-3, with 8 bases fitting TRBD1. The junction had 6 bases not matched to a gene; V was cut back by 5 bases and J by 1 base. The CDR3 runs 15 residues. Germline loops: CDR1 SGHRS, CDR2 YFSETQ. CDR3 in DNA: TGCGCCAGCAGGCGTCAGGGGGCGGGCACAGATACGCAGTATTTT. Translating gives CASRRQGAGTDTQYF.

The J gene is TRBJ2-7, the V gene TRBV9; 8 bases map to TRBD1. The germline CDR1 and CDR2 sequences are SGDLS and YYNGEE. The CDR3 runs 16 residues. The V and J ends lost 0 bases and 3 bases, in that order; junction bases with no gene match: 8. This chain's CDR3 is CASSVGTGNQNYEQYF. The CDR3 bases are TGTGCCAGCAGCGTAGGGACAGGGAATCAAAACTACGAGCAGTACTTC. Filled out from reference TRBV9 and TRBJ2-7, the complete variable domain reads DSGVTQTPKHLITATGQRVTLRCSPRSGDLSVYWYQQSLDQGLQFLIQYYNGEERAKGNILERFSAQQFPDLHSELNLSSLELGDSALYFCASSVGTGNQNYEQYFGPGTRLTVT.